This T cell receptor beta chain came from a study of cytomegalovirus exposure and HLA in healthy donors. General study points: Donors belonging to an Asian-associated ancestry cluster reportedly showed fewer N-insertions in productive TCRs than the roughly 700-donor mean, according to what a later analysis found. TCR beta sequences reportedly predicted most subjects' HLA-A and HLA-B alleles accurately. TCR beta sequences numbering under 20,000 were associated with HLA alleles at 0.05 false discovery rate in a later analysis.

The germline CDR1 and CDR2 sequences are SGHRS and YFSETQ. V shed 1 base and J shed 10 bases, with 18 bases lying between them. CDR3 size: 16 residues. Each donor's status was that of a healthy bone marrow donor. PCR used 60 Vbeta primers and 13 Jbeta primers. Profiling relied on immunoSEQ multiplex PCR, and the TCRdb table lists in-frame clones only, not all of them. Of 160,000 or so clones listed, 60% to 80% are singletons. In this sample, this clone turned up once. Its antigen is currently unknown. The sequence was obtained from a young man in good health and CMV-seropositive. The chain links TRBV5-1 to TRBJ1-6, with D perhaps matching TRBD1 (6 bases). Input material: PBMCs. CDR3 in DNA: TGCGCCAGCAGCTTGAACCCCCAGGGGCTGGGGTCACCCCTCCACTTT. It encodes CASSLNPQGLGSPLHF.